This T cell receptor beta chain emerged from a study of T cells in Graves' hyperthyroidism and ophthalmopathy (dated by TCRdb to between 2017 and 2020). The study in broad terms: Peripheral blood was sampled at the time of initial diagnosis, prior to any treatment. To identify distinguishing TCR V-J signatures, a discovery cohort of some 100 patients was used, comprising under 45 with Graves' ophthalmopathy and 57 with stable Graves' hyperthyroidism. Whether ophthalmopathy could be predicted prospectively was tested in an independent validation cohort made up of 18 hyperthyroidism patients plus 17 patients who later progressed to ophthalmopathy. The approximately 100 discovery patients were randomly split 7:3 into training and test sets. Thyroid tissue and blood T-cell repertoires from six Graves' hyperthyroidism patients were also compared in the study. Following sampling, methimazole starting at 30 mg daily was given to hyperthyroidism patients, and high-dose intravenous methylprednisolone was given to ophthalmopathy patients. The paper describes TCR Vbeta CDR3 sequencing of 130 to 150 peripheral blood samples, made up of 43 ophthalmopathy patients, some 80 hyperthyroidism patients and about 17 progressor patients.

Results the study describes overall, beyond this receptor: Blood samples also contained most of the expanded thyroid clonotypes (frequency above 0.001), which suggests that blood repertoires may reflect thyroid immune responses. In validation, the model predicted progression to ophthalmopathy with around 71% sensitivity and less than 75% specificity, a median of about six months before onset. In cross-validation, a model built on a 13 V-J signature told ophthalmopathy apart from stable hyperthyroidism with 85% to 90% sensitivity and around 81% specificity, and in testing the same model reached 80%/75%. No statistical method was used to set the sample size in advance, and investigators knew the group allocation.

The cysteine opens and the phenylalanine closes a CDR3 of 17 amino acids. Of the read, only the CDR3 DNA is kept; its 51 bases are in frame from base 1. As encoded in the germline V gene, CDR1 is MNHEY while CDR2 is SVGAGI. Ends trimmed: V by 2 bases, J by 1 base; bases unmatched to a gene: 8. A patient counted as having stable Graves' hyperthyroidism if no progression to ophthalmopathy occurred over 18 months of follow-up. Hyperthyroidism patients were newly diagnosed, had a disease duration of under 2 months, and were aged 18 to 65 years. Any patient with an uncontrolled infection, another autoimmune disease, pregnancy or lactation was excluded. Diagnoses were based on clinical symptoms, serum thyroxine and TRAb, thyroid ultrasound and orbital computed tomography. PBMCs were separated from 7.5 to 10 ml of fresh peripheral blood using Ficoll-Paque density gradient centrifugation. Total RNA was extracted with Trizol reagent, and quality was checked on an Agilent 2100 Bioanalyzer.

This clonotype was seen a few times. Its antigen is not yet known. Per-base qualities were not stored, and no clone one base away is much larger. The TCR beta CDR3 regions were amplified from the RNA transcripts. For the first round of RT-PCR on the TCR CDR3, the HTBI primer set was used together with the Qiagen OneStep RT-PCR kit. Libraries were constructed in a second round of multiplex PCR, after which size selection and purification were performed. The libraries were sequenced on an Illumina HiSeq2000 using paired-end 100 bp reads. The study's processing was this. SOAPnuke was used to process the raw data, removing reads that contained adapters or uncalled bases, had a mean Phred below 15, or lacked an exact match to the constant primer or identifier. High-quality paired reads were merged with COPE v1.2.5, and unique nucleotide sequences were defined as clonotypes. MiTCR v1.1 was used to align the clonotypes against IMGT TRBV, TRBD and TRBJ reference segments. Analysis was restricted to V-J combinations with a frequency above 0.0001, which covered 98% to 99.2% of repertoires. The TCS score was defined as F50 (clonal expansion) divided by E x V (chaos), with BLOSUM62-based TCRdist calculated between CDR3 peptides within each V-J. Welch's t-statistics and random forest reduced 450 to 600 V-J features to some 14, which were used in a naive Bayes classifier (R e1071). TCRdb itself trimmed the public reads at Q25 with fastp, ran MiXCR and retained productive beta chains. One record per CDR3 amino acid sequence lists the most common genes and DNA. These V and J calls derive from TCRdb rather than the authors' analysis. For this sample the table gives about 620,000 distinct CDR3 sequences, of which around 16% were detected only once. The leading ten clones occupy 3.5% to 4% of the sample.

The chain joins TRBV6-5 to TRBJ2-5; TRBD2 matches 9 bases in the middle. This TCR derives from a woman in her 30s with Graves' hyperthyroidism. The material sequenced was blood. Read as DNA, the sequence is TGTGCCAGCAGTTACCGCGTCGCTAGCGGGGTCCAAGAGACCCAGTACTTC. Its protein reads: CASSYRVASGVQETQYF.